The 24 T cell receptor beta chains reported below all come from one sample, sequenced in a study of monozygotic twins with inflammatory bowel disease. TCRdb reanalyzed the 5' RACE reads, giving one entry per CDR3 protein sequence and no DNA. Here the sample table reports about 170,000 distinct CDR3 sequences. The sample comprised blood. The receptors here all came from a human donor with ulcerative colitis or Crohn's disease, or a healthy co-twin of an affected twin (not recorded which).

The rearrangement uses TRBV15 and TRBJ2-2; absent DNA, TCRdb's TRBD2 call cannot be checked. CDR1 and CDR2 (germline): LNHNV, YYDKDF (reference sequence). The CDR3 has 16 residues. The CDR3 is CATSRGVGTSLGELFF.

The genes are TRBV6-2 or TRBV6-3 and TRBJ2-1; TCRdb indicates TRBD2, and absent DNA this call remains unverified. The CDR3 has 18 amino acids. From germline, CDR1 is MNHEY and CDR2 SVGEGT. CDR3 sequence: CASRNNLRLAESYNEQFF.

J is TRBJ2-5 and V is TRBV5-1; the D call of TRBD1 rests on TCRdb alone, since no DNA is present to check it. The CDR3 extends over 13 amino acids. The germline V gene has CDR1 SGHRS and CDR2 YFSETQ. The CDR3 loop is CASARSYQETQYF.

The chain joins TRBV25-1 to TRBJ2-7; TCRdb proposes TRBD2, but this gene call is untestable without DNA. Germline CDR1 and CDR2: MGHDK and SYGVNS. The CDR3 has 15 residues. The CDR3 loop reads CASSEAASGSYEQYF.

V is TRBV5-4 and J is TRBJ2-7; without DNA, the TCRdb call of TRBD1 cannot be checked. CDR1 and CDR2 (germline): SGHNT, YYREEE (reference sequence). The CDR3 covers 15 residues. The CDR3 protein is CASSQETARAYEQYF.

The rearrangement links TRBV20-1 to TRBJ2-1; checking the TCRdb D call of TRBD1 is not possible without DNA. From germline, CDR1 is DFQATT and CDR2 SNEGSKA (reference sequence). The CDR3 length is 19 residues. The CDR3 region is CSARDQTTRNRDGDNEQFF.

The chain has TRBV20-1 and TRBJ2-2; TCRdb's D gene call, TRBD2, goes unchecked for lack of DNA. The CDR3 extends over 14 amino acids. The germline gives CDR1 DFQATT, CDR2 SNEGSKA (reference sequence). The CDR3 is CSALSGRGTGELFF.

The V gene is TRBV7-9, the J gene TRBJ2-3. Germline-derived CDR1 and CDR2 are SEHNR and FQNEAQ (reference sequence). The CDR3 is 12 amino acids. CDR3 in amino acids: CASSLAADTQYF.

The chain uses TRBV20-1 and TRBJ1-6; no DNA is available, so the TRBD1 call from TCRdb remains unchecked. This CDR3 has 16 amino acids. Germline assignment: CDR1 DFQATT and CDR2 SNEGSKA (reference sequence). The CDR3 loop reads CSSIPGRGSMGSPLHF.

The chain's CDR3 is CASSPTDRGRGYTF. V gene TRBV12-3 or TRBV12-4 combines with J gene TRBJ1-2; TCRdb picks TRBD1, but there is no DNA to check that call. The CDR3 is 14 residues long.

The chain links TRBV5-1 to TRBJ2-1; TCRdb's D call, TRBD2, is unchecked because there is no DNA. There are 16 residues in the CDR3. Germline V gene sequence: CDR1 SGHRS, CDR2 YFSETQ. The CDR3 sequence is CASSSGRTSGQREQFF.

The J gene is TRBJ2-5, the V gene TRBV20-1; TCRdb proposes TRBD1, but this gene call is untestable without DNA. Per germline, CDR1 DFQATT and CDR2 SNEGSKA (reference sequence). The CDR3 runs 13 residues. The CDR3: CSARDGGRETQYF.

The chain recombines TRBV5-4 with TRBJ2-3. The germline CDR1 and CDR2 sequences are SGHNT and YYREEE (reference sequence). The CDR3 is 14 amino acids. CDR3: CASSSGQVTDTQYF.

The chain is built from TRBV7-3 and TRBJ2-5; the TCRdb D gene call, TRBD1, has no DNA to confirm it. This CDR3 has 13 amino acids. Germline V gene data show CDR1 as SGHTA and CDR2 as FQGTGA. This CDR3 is CASSLGPVETQYF. The full variable domain, with the rest looked up from reference TRBV7-3 and TRBJ2-5, is GAGVSQTPSNKVTEKGKYVELRCDPISGHTALYWYRQSLGQGPEFLIYFQGTGAADDSGLPNDRFFAVRPEGSVSTLKIQRTERGDSAVYLCASSLGPVETQYFGPGTRLLVL.

The rearrangement joins TRBV15 to TRBJ2-3; the D call from TCRdb, TRBD1, cannot be confirmed without DNA. The CDR3 has 15 amino acids. Germline CDR1 reads LNHNV; CDR2 reads YYDKDF (reference sequence). The CDR3 region is CATSMVQGGVDTQYF.

This chain connects TRBV10-3 to TRBJ2-7. This CDR3 has 12 residues. From germline, CDR1 is ENHRY and CDR2 SYGVKD. The CDR3 is CAIRDSSNEQYF.

This sequence joins TRBV7-8 and TRBJ2-5. Germline V lookup: CDR1 SGHVS, CDR2 FQNEAQ. The length of the CDR3 is 12 residues. The CDR3 here is CASSPHRETQYF.

The chain carries TRBV2 and TRBJ2-7; TCRdb calls TRBD1, which cannot be checked without DNA. There are 15 residues in the CDR3. Germline assignment: CDR1 SNHLY and CDR2 FYNNEI. CDR3 sequence reads: CASSETGTGSHEQYF. Looking up the rest from reference TRBV2 and TRBJ2-7 gives the full variable domain: EPEVTQTPSHQVTQMGQEVILRCVPISNHLYFYWYRQILGQKVEFLVSFYNNEISEKSEIFDDQFSVERPDGSNFTLKIRSTKLEDSAMYFCASSETGTGSHEQYFGPGTRLTVT.

The chain carries TRBV7-9 and TRBJ1-1; as DNA is missing, the TRBD1 call by TCRdb cannot be tested. The CDR3 has 16 amino acids. The V gene's germline CDR1 is SEHNR and CDR2 FQNEAQ (reference sequence). The CDR3 here is CASRSRGGRYATEAFF. The full variable domain, with the rest looked up from reference TRBV7-9 and TRBJ1-1, is DTGVSQNPRHKITKRGQNVTFRCDPISEHNRLYWYRQTLGQGPEFLTYFQNEAQLEKSRLLSDRFSAERPKGSFSTLEIQRTEQGDSAMYLCASRSRGGRYATEAFFGQGTRLTVV.

The chain uses TRBV7-2 and TRBJ2-3; TCRdb indicates TRBD1, and absent DNA this call remains unverified. The CDR3 is 15 amino acids. Germline lookup yields CDR1 SGHTA and CDR2 FQGNSA. This chain's CDR3 is CASSPGQGSTDTQYF.

The V and J genes are TRBV6-2 or TRBV6-3 and TRBJ2-3; TCRdb's D call of TRBD2 is untestable without DNA. Germline V CDR1 and CDR2: MNHEY, SVGEGT. The CDR3 sequence is 13 residues long. The CDR3: CASRDLSTDTQYF.

V is TRBV10-3 and J is TRBJ2-7; TCRdb outputs TRBD2, but without DNA this stays unchecked. There are 13 residues in the CDR3. The germline gives CDR1 ENHRY, CDR2 SYGVKD. The CDR3 region is CAISGRLSYEQYF.

The genes are TRBV28 and TRBJ2-3; the D call from TCRdb, TRBD1, cannot be confirmed without DNA. CDR3 size: 15 residues. CDR1 and CDR2 (germline): MDHEN, SYDVKM. The CDR3 is CASSLDSLDTDTQYF.

The chain links TRBV27 to TRBJ2-7. Germline V lookup: CDR1 MNHEY, CDR2 SMNVEV (reference sequence). This CDR3 has 15 amino acids. The CDR3 sequence is CASSLSGEPTVEQYF.